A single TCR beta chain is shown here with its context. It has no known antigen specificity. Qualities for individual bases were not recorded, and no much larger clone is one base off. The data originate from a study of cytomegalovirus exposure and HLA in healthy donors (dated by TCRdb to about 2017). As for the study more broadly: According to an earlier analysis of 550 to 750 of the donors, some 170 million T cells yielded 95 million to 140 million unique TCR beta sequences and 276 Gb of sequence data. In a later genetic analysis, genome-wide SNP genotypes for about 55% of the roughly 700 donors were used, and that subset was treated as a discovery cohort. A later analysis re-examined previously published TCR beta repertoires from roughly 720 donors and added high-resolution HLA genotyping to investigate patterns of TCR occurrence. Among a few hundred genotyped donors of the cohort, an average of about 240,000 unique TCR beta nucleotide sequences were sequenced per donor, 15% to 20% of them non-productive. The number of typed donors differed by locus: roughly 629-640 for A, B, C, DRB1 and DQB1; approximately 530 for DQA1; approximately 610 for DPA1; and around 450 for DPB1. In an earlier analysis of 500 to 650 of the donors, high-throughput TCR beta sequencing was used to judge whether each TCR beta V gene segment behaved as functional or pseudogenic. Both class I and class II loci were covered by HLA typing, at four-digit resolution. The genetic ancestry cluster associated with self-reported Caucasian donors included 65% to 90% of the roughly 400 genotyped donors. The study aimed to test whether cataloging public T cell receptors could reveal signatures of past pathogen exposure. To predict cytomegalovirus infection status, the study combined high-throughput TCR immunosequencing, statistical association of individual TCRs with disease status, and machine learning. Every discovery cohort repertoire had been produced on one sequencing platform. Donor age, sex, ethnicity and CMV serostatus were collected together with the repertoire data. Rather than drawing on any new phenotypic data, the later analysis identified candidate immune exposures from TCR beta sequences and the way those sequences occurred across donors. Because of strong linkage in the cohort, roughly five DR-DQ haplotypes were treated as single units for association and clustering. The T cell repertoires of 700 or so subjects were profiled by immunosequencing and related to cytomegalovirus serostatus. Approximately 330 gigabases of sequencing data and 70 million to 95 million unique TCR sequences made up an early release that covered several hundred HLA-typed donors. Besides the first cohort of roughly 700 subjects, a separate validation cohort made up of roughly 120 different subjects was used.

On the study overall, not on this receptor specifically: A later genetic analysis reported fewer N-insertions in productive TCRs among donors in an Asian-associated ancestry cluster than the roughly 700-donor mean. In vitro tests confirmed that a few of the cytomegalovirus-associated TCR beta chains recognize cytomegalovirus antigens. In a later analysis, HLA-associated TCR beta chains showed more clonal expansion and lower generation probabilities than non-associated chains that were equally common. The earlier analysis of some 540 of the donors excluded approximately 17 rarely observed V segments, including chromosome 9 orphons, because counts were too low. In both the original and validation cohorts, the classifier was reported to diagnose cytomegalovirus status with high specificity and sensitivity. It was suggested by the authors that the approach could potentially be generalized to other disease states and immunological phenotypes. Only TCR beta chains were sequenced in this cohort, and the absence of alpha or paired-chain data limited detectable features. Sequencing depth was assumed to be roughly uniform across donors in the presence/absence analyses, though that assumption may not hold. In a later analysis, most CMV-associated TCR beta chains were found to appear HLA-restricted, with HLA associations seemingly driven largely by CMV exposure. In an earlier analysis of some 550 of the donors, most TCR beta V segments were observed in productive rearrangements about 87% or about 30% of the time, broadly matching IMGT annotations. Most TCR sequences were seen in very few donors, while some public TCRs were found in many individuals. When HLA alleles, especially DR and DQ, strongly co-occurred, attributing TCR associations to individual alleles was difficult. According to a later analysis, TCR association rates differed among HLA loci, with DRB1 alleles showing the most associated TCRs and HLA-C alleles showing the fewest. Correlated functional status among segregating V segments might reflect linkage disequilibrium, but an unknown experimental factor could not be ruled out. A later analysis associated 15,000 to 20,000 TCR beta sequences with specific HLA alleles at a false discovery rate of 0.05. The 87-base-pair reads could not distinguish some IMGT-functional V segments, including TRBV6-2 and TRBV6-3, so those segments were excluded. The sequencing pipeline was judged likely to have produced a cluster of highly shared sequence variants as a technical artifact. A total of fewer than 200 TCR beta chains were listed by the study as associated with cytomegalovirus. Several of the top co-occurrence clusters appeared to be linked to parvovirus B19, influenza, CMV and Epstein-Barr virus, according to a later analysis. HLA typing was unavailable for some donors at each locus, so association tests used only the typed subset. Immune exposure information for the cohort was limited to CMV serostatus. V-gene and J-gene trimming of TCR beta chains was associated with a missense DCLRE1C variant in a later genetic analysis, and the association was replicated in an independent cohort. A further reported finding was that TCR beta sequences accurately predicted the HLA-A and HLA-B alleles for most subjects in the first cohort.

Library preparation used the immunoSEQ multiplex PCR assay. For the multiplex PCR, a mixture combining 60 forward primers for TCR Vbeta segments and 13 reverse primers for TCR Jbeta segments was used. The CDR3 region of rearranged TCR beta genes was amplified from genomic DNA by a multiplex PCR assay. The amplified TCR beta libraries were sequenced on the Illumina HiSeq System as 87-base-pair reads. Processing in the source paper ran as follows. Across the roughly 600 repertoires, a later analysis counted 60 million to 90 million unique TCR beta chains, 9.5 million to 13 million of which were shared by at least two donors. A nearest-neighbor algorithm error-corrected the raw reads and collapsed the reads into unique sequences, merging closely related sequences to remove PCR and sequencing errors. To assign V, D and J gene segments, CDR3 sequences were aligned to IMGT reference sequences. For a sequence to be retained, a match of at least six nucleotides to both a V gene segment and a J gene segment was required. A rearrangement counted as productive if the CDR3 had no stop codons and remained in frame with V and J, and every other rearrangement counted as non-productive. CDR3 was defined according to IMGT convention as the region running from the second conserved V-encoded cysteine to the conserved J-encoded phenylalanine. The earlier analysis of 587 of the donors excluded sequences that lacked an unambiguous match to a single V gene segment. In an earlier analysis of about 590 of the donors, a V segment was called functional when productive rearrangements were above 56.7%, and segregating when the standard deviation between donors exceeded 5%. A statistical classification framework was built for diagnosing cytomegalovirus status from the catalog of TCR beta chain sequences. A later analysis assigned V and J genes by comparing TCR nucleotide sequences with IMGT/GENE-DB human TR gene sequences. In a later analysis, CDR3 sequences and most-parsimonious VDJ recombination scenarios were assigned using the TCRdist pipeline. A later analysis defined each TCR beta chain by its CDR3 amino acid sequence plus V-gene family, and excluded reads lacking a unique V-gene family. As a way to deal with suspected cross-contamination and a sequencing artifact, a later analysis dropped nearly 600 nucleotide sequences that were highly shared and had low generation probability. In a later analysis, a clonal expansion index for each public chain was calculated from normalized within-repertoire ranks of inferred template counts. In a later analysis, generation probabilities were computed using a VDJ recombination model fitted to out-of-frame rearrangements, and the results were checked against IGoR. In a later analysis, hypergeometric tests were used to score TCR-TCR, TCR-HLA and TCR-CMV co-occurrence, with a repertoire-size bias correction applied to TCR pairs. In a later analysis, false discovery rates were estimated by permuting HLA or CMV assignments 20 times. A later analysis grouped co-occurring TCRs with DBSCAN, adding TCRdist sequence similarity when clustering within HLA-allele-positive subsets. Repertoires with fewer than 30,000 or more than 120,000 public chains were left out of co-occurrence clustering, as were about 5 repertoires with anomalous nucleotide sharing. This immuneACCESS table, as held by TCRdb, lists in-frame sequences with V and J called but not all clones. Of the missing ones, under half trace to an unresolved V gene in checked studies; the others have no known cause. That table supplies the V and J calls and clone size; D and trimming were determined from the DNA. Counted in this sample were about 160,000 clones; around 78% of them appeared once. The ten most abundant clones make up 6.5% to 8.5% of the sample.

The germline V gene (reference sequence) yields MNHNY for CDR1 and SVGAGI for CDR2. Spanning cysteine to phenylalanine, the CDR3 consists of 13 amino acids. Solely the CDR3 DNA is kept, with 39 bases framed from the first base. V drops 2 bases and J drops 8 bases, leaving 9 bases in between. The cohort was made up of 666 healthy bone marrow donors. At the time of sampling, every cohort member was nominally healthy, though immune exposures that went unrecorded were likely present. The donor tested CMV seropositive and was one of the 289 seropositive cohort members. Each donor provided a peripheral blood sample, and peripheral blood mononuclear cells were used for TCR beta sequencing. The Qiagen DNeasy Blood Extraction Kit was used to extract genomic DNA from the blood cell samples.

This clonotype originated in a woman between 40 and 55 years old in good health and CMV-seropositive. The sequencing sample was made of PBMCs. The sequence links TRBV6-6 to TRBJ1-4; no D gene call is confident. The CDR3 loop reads CASSYEETEKLFF. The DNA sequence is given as TGTGCCAGCAGTTACGAGGAGACGGAAAAACTGTTTTTT.